The clone carrying this TCR beta chain occurred a few times. The data were taken from a study of blood T cell repertoires in COVID-19. Study summary: Collection of acute and convalescent COVID-19 samples took place in the United States, Italy and Spain. Sources were T cells, B-cell-depleted T cells, or PBMCs; the material itself was cDNA or gDNA.

TCRdb's copy holds only in-frame clones and misses some; the assay was immunoSEQ multiplex PCR. The data show some 74,000 clones, with approximately 80% seen just once and 9.5% to 15% held by the top ten. There are 15 residues in the CDR3. Germline trimming cut 0 bases from V and 4 bases from J; bases unmatched to any gene: 2. Germline V lookup: CDR1 SGHNT, CDR2 YYREEE (reference sequence). The chain carries TRBV5-4 and TRBJ2-5; 11 bases agree with TRBD1. This TCR derives from a human donor in a cohort sampled during active COVID-19. Material for sequencing was peripheral blood. The CDR3 nucleotides are TGTGCCAGCAGCTTGGGGACAGGGGGCACAGAGACCCAGTACTTC. This sequence encodes CASSLGTGGTETQYF.